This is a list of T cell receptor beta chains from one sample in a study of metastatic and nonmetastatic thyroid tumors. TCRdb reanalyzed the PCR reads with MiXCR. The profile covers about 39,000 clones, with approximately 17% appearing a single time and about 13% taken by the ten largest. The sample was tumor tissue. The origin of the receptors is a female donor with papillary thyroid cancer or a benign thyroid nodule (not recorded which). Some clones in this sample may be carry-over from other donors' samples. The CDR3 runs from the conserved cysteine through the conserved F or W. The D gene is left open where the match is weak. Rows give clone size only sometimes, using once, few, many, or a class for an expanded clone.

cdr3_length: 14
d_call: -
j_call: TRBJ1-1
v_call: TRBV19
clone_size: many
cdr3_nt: TGTGCCAGTAGCACGCTTGGGGGGCTCGCTGAAGCTTTCTTT
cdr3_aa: CASSTLGGLAEAFF

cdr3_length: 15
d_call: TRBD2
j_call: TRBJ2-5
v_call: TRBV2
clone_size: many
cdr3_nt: TGTGCCAGCAGTGAGAGGACTAGCGTACGAGAGACCCAGTACTTC
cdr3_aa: CASSERTSVRETQYF

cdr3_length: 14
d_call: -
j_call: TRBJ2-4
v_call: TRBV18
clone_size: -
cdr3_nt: TGTGCCAGCTCACCCGGACAGGCCAAAAACATTCAGTACTTC
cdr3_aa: CASSPGQAKNIQYF

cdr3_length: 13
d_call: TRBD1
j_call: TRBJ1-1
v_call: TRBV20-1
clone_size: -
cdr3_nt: TGCAGTGCTGCCGGGACAGGGAAAACTGAAGCTTTCTTT
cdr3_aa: CSAAGTGKTEAFF

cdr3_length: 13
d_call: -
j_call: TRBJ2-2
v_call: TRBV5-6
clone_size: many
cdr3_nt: TGTGCCAGCAGCTTAGGTCCCACCGGGGAGCTGTTTTTT
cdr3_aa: CASSLGPTGELFF

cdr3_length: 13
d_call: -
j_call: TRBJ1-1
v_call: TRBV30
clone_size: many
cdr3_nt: TGTGCCTGGAAACGGTCGATGAACACTGAAGCTTTCTTT
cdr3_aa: CAWKRSMNTEAFF

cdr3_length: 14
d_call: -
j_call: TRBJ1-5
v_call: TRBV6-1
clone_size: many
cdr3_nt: TGTGCCAGCAGTGGGGAGATTAGCAATCAGCCCCAGCATTTT
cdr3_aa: CASSGEISNQPQHF

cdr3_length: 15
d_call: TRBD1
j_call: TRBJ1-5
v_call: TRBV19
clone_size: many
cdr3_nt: TGTGCCAGTAGTATCACAGGGGGCGCAGATCAGCCCCAGCATTTT
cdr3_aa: CASSITGGADQPQHF

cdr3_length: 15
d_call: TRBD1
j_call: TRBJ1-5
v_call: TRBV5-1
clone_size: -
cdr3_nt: TGCGCCAGTAGCTCGACAGGGGGGCAGGTTCAGCCCCAGCATTTT
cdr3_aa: CASSSTGGQVQPQHF

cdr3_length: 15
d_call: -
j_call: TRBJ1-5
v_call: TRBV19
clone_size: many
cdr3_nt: TGTGCCAGTAGAATGGACGGAAGGGGCAATCAGCCCCAGCATTTT
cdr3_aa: CASRMDGRGNQPQHF

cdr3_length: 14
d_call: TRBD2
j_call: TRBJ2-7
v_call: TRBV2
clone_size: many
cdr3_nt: TGTGCCAGCAGAAGGAGCGGGGGTTCCTACGAGCAGTACTTC
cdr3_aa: CASRRSGGSYEQYF